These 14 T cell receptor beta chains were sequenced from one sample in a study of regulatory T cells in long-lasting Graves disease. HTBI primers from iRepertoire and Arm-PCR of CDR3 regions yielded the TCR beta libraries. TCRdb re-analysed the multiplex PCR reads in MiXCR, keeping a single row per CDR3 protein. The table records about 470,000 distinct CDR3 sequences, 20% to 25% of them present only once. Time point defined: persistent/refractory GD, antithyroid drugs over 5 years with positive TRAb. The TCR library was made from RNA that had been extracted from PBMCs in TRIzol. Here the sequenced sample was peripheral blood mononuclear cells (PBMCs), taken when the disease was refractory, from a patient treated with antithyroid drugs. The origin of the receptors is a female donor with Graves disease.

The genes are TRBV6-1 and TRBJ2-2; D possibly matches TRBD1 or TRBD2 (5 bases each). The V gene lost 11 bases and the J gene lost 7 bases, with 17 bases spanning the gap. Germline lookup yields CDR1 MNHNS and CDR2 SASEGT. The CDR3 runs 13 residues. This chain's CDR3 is CAASRGGGGELFF. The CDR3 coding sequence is TGTGCCGCATCGAGGGGTGGGGGCGGGGAGCTGTTTTTT.

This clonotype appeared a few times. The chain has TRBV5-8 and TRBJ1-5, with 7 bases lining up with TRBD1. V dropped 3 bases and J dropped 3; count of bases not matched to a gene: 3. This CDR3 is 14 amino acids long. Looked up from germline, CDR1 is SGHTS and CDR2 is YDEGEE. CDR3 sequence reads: CASSWGQINQPQHF. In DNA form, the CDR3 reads TGTGCCAGCAGCTGGGGACAGATCAATCAGCCCCAGCATTTT.

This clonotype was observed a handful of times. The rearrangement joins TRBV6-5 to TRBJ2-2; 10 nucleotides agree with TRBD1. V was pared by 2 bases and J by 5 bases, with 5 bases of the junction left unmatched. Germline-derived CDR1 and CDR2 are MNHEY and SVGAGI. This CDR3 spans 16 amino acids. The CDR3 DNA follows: TGTGCCAGCAGTTACCGACCGGGACAGGGGACCGGGGAGCTGTTTTTT. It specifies CASSYRPGQGTGELFF.

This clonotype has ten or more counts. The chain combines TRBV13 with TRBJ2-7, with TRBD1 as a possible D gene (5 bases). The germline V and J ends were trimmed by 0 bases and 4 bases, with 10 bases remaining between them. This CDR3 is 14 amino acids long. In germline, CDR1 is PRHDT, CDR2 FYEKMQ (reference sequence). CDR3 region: CASSLGQYRYEQYF. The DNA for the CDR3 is TGTGCCAGCAGCTTAGGCCAGTACAGGTACGAGCAGTACTTC.

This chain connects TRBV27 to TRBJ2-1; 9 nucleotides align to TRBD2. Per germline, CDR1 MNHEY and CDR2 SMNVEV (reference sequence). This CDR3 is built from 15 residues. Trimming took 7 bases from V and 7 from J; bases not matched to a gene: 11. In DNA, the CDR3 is TGTGCCAGCACCCCCCTCACCCTAGCGGGAAATGAGCAGTTCTTC. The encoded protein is CASTPLTLAGNEQFF.

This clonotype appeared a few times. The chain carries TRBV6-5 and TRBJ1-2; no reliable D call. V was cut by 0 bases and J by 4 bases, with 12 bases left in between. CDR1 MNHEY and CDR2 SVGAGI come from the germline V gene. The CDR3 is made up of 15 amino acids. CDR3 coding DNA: TGTGCCAGCAGTTACTCGACTTTTGACATCTATGGCTACACCTTC. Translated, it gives CASSYSTFDIYGYTF.

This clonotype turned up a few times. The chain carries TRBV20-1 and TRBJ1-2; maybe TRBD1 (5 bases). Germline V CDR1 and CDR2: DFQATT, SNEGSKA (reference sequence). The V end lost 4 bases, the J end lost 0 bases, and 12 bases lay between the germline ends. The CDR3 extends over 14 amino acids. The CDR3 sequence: CSANPQVANYGYTF. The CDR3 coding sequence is TGCAGTGCTAACCCACAGGTAGCTAACTATGGCTACACCTTC.

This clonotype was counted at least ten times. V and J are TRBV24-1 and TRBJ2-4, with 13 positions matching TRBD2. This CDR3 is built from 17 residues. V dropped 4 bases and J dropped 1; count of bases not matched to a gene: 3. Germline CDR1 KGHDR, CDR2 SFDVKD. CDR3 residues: CATSDAGLAGAKNIQYF. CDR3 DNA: TGTGCCACCAGTGACGCGGGACTAGCGGGGGCCAAAAACATTCAGTACTTC.

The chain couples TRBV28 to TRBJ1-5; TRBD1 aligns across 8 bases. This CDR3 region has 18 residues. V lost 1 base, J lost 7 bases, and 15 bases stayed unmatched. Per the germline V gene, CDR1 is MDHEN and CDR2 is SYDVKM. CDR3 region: CASSLYSGQVGSRQPQHF. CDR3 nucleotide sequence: TGTGCCAGCAGTTTATACTCGGGACAGGTAGGGTCCCGACAGCCCCAGCATTTT.

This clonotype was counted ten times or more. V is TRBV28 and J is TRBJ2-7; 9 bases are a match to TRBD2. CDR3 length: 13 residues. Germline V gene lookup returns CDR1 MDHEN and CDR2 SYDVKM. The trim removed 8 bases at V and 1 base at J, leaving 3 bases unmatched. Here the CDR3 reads CASGAGGSYEQYF. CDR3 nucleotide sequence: TGTGCCAGCGGGGCGGGAGGGTCCTACGAGCAGTACTTC.

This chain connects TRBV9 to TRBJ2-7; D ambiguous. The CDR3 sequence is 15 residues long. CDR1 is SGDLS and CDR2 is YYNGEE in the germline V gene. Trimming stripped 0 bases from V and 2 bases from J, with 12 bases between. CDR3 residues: CASSVGGGGAYEQYF. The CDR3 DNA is TGTGCCAGCAGCGTAGGTGGTGGTGGGGCCTACGAGCAGTACTTC.

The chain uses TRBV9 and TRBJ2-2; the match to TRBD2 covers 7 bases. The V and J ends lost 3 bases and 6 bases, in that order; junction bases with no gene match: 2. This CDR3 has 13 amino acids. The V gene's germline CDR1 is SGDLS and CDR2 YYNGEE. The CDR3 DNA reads TGTGCCAGCAGCGGACTAGCCTCCGGGGAGCTGTTTTTT. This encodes CASSGLASGELFF.

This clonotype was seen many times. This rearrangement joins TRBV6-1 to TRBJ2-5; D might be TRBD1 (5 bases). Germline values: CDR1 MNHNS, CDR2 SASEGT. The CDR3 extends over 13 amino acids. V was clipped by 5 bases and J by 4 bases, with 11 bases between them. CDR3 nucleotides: TGTGCCAGCAGTCCTCAGGGTCGAGAGACCCAGTACTTC. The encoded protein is CASSPQGRETQYF.

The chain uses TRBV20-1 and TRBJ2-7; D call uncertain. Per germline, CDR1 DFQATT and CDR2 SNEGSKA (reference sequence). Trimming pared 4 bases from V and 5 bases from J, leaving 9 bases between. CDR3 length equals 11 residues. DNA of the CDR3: TGCAGTGCTAATCGCGAGGACGAGCAGTACTTC. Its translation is CSANREDEQYF.